These T cell receptor beta chains were read from a single sample in a study of blood T cell repertoires in COVID-19. The protocol was immunoSEQ multiplex PCR, while the TCRdb copy is restricted to in-frame clones and leaves out a portion. The sample consists of approximately 210,000 clones, about 83% of them appearing once. Sequenced sample: peripheral blood. These receptors originate from a woman aged 45-59 years with active or convalescent COVID-19. CDR3s include the opening cysteine and the closing phenylalanine or tryptophan. Fields, in order: J gene, V gene, clone size, D gene, CDR3 protein, CDR3 DNA. D genes are given only for firm matches. Not all rows give a size; the values are once, few, many and, for expanded clones, a class.

>TRBJ1-5|TRBV6-5|.|.
CASSYRGNQPQHF
TGTGCCAGCAGTTATAGGGGAAATCAGCCCCAGCATTTT
>TRBJ2-7|TRBV27|once|.
CASSFSHLPTYEQYF
TGTGCCAGCAGTTTTAGTCACCTACCCACCTACGAGCAGTACTTC
>TRBJ1-1|TRBV19|.|TRBD1
CASSIRRGFSEAFF
TGTGCCAGTAGTATCCGCAGGGGGTTCTCTGAAGCTTTCTTT
>TRBJ1-2|TRBV28|.|.
CASSRAQGNYGYTF
TGTGCCAGCAGCCGGGCGCAGGGGAACTATGGCTACACCTTC
>TRBJ2-1|TRBV27|once|TRBD2
CASRLIAGDVNEQFF
TGTGCCAGCAGACTCATAGCGGGAGACGTCAATGAGCAGTTCTTC
>TRBJ1-2|TRBV5-1|.|.
CASSLAQGLPYGYTF
TGCGCCAGCAGCTTGGCGCAGGGGCTCCCCTATGGCTACACCTTC
>TRBJ1-1|TRBV5-1|.|TRBD1
CASSAQGARTEAFF
TGCGCCAGCAGCGCACAGGGGGCCAGGACTGAAGCTTTCTTT
>TRBJ2-2|TRBV5-1|once|.
CASTGVPNTGELFF
TGCGCCAGCACGGGTGTCCCAAACACCGGGGAGCTGTTTTTT
>TRBJ1-1|TRBV28|.|.
CASSPEDRAPNTEAFF
TGTGCCAGCAGTCCCGAGGACAGAGCACCGAACACTGAAGCTTTCTTT
>TRBJ1-4|TRBV19|.|.
CASSNRVTGEKLFF
TGTGCCAGTAGTAACCGGGTCACAGGTGAAAAACTGTTTTTT
>TRBJ2-7|TRBV6-5|.|TRBD2
CASSLGLADPYEQYF
TGTGCCAGCAGCCTCGGACTAGCGGATCCCTACGAGCAGTACTTC
>TRBJ1-1|TRBV11-1|.|TRBD1
CASSDFQGVGTEAFF
TGTGCCAGCAGCGATTTCCAGGGGGTGGGCACTGAAGCTTTCTTT
>TRBJ2-4|TRBV11-2|.|.
CASSGPVKNIQYF
TGTGCCAGCAGCGGGCCTGTAAAAAACATTCAGTACTTC
>TRBJ1-2|TRBV24-1|.|.
CATSDSTGMGGYTF
TGTGCCACCAGTGACAGTACAGGGATGGGTGGCTACACCTTC
>TRBJ2-5|TRBV9|.|.
CASSGQVETQYF
TGTGCCAGCAGCGGCCAGGTGGAGACCCAGTACTTC
>TRBJ2-7|TRBV19|.|.
CASSEVPGSSYEQYF
TGTGCCAGTAGCGAGGTACCCGGGAGCTCCTACGAGCAGTACTTC
>TRBJ2-7|TRBV9|.|.
CASSPGFTYEQYF
TGTGCCAGCAGTCCAGGCTTTACCTACGAGCAGTACTTC
>TRBJ2-5|TRBV28|.|TRBD2
CASSLGGSGRQETQYF
TGTGCCAGCAGTTTAGGCGGTAGCGGGAGACAAGAGACCCAGTACTTC
>TRBJ1-5|TRBV19|.|.
CASSPTGNSNQPQHF
TGTGCCAGTAGTCCGACGGGGAATAGCAATCAGCCCCAGCATTTT
>TRBJ1-3|TRBV6-5|.|.
CASSYRQATGNTIYF
TGTGCCAGCAGTTACAGGCAGGCCACTGGAAACACCATATATTTT
>TRBJ2-5|TRBV29-1|.|TRBD2
CSVDGTSGRELETQYF
TGCAGCGTTGACGGGACTAGCGGGAGAGAGTTAGAGACCCAGTACTTC
>TRBJ2-2|TRBV24-1|.|.
CATSDTTVNTGELFF
TGTGCCACCAGTGATACGACAGTCAACACCGGGGAGCTGTTTTTT
>TRBJ2-3|TRBV5-1|.|.
CASSLRVDVNTQYF
TGCGCCAGCAGCTTGCGAGTTGATGTAAATACGCAGTATTTT
>TRBJ1-1|TRBV7-9|.|.
CASSLVRGNGEAFF
TGTGCCAGCAGCTTAGTACGGGGGAACGGTGAAGCTTTCTTT
>TRBJ2-2|TRBV18|.|.
CASSPFTDTGELFF
TGTGCCAGCTCACCATTTACGGACACCGGGGAGCTGTTTTTT
>TRBJ2-1|TRBV29-1|.|TRBD2
CSTVPGLAASYNEQFF
TGCAGCACAGTCCCGGGACTAGCGGCGTCCTACAATGAGCAGTTCTTC
>TRBJ1-5|TRBV27|.|TRBD1
CASSPWDRETQPQHF
TGTGCCAGCAGTCCTTGGGACAGGGAGACTCAGCCCCAGCATTTT
>TRBJ2-1|TRBV7-3|.|.
CASSSQDGDEQFF
TGTGCCAGCAGCTCCCAGGACGGGGATGAGCAGTTCTTC
>TRBJ2-1|TRBV19|.|TRBD2
CASSIDQRELNEQFF
TGTGCCAGTAGTATAGACCAGCGGGAGCTTAATGAGCAGTTCTTC
>TRBJ2-5|TRBV4-2|once|TRBD2
CASSTRTSGGAGETQYF
TGTGCCAGCAGCACCCGGACTAGCGGGGGGGCCGGGGAGACCCAGTACTTC
>TRBJ1-6|TRBV28|.|TRBD1
CASSLGDRGNSPLHF
TGTGCCAGCAGTTTAGGGGACAGGGGAAATTCACCCCTCCACTTT
>TRBJ1-5|TRBV11-2|.|.
CASSLGQGRRADGNQPQHF
TGTGCCAGCAGCTTAGGGCAGGGGCGAAGGGCCGATGGGAATCAGCCCCAGCATTTT
>TRBJ2-3|TRBV29-1|.|.
CSAGHPEKTDTQYF
TGCAGCGCTGGACATCCGGAAAAAACAGATACGCAGTATTTT
>TRBJ1-6|TRBV18|once|TRBD1
CASSPGQGSPLHF
TGTGCCAGCTCACCGGGACAGGGTTCACCCCTCCACTTT
>TRBJ1-2|TRBV2|.|.
CASSEAGGYGYTF
TGTGCCAGCAGTGAAGCGGGGGGATATGGCTACACCTTC
>TRBJ2-2|TRBV11-2|.|.
CASTSSKRQWAGELFF
TGTGCCAGCACCTCTAGTAAGAGACAGTGGGCCGGGGAGCTGTTTTTT
>TRBJ2-3|TRBV18|.|TRBD2
CASSWGLAGEDTQYF
TGTGCCAGCTCTTGGGGCCTAGCGGGGGAAGATACGCAGTATTTT
>TRBJ1-6|TRBV18|few|TRBD1
CASSPSGGGSPLHF
TGTGCCAGCTCACCATCAGGGGGCGGTTCACCCCTCCACTTT
>TRBJ2-3|TRBV27|.|.
CASSRDILPPDTQYF
TGTGCCAGCAGCCGGGACATCCTCCCCCCAGATACGCAGTATTTT
>TRBJ1-1|TRBV6-6|.|.
CASSTSGVYTEAFF
TGTGCCAGCAGCACGTCGGGAGTTTACACTGAAGCTTTCTTT
>TRBJ1-5|TRBV18|.|TRBD1
CASSPGTAYNQPQHF
TGTGCCAGCTCACCCGGGACAGCCTACAATCAGCCCCAGCATTTT
>TRBJ1-1|TRBV12-3/TRBV12-4|.|.
CASSLPQAKAFF
TGTGCCAGCAGCCTTCCCCAGGCTAAAGCTTTCTTT
>TRBJ1-2|TRBV7-6|.|.
CASSLGDSYGYTF
TGTGCCAGCAGCTTAGGCGACAGCTATGGCTACACCTTC
>TRBJ2-2|TRBV19|.|TRBD1
CASSPPTGATGELFF
TGTGCCAGTAGTCCACCTACAGGGGCAACCGGGGAGCTGTTTTTT
>TRBJ2-7|TRBV28|.|TRBD2
CASSFQTSTSVEYEQYF
TGTGCCAGCAGTTTCCAAACCAGCACTAGCGTAGAGTACGAGCAGTACTTC
>TRBJ2-5|TRBV2|.|TRBD2
CASSSPRAGVQETQYF
TGTGCCAGCAGCTCCCCTAGGGCGGGGGTACAAGAGACCCAGTACTTC
>TRBJ2-7|TRBV5-4|once|TRBD2
CASSLEGLATEQYF
TGTGCCAGCAGCTTGGAGGGACTAGCGACCGAGCAGTACTTC
>TRBJ2-5|TRBV3-1/TRBV3-2|.|.
CASSRQEETQYF
TGTGCCAGCAGCCGACAGGAAGAGACCCAGTACTTC
>TRBJ2-3|TRBV28|once|.
CASSPRLNTGTQYF
TGTGCCAGCAGCCCTCGATTAAATACCGGTACGCAGTATTTT
>TRBJ1-5|TRBV5-6|.|.
CASSSGGLNQPQHF
TGTGCCAGCAGCTCCGGGGGGCTAAATCAGCCCCAGCATTTT
>TRBJ2-1|TRBV6-5|.|TRBD2
CASSLRESSYNEQFF
TGTGCCAGCAGTCTGCGGGAGTCCTCCTACAATGAGCAGTTCTTC
>TRBJ2-1|TRBV2|.|TRBD2
CASKTSGGNEQFF
TGTGCCAGCAAAACTAGCGGGGGCAATGAGCAGTTCTTC
>TRBJ1-2|TRBV6-5|once|.
CASSYNRGGGLGYTF
TGTGCCAGCAGTTACAATCGGGGAGGCGGGTTGGGCTACACCTTC
>TRBJ2-3|TRBV5-1|.|TRBD2
CASSTSGSTDTQYF
TGCGCCAGCAGCACTAGCGGGAGCACAGATACGCAGTATTTT